This T cell receptor beta chain was captured by sequencing in a study of technical replicates of blood from several donors. Method: immunoSEQ multiplex PCR; TCRdb's copy keeps in-frame clones and lacks some. The sample has 50,000 to 55,000 clones, about 82% seen once. Deletions cut 1 base from V and 6 bases from J, with 13 bases between. In germline, CDR1 is LNHDA, CDR2 SQIVND (reference sequence). The CDR3 extends over 14 amino acids. V is TRBV19 and J is TRBJ2-7; D is uncertain. The sequence was obtained from a human donor in good health. Some clones in this sample may be carry-over from other donors' samples. The sample comprised PBMCs. This CDR3 reads CASSIGFGRREQYF. CDR3 in DNA: TGTGCCAGTAGTATAGGATTTGGGCGTCGCGAGCAGTACTTC. Based on the CDR3 plus reference TRBV19 and TRBJ2-7, the full variable domain is DGGITQSPKYLFRKEGQNVTLSCEQNLNHDAMYWYRQDPGQGLRLIYYSQIVNDFQKGDIAEGYSVSREKKESFPLTVTSAQKNPTAFYLCASSIGFGRREQYFGPGTRLTVT.